Included here is one T cell receptor beta chain sequence, with context. The sample belongs to a study of T cells after posttransplantation cyclophosphamide. This CDR3 comprises 13 residues. Germline CDR1 SGHKS, CDR2 YYEKEE (reference sequence). Between the trimmed V and J ends, which lost 6 bases and 1 base, there was a span of 10 bases. Sequenced by immunoSEQ multiplex PCR; TCRdb stores in-frame clones only, minus some. Among 45,000 to 60,000 clones listed, 92% were seen once. The specimen was PBMCs. The rearrangement uses TRBV5-5 and TRBJ2-5, with D unclear. This sequence was found in a woman between 45 and 65 years old in good health and a related stem cell transplant donor. The CDR3 sequence is CASTDQAQETQYF. The CDR3 nucleotides read TGTGCCAGCACCGATCAGGCCCAAGAGACCCAGTACTTC.